This T cell receptor (beta chain) was sequenced for a study of T cells in Graves' hyperthyroidism and ophthalmopathy (dated by TCRdb to between 2018 and 2021). Turning to the overall study: Peripheral blood was collected at initial diagnosis, before any treatment. TCR V-J signatures able to tell the groups apart were searched for in a discovery cohort of some 100 patients, of whom roughly 42 had Graves' ophthalmopathy and roughly 59 had stable Graves' hyperthyroidism. An independent validation cohort of fewer than 20 hyperthyroidism patients and 15 or so patients who later progressed to ophthalmopathy tested prospective prediction of ophthalmopathy. The 95 to 100 discovery patients were randomly divided into training and test sets at a 7:3 ratio. The study also compared thyroid tissue and blood T-cell repertoires from roughly six Graves' hyperthyroidism patients. Once sampling was done, hyperthyroidism patients were given methimazole at a starting dose of 30 mg daily, whereas ophthalmopathy patients were given high-dose intravenous methylprednisolone. The paper describes TCR Vbeta CDR3 sequencing of 135 peripheral blood samples, made up of 43 ophthalmopathy patients, roughly 72 hyperthyroidism patients and 17 progressor patients. Study-level results and caveats: Ophthalmopathy was separated from stable hyperthyroidism by a 13 V-J signature model, with approximately 90% sensitivity and about 81% specificity obtained in cross-validation and 80%/75% obtained in testing. Most expanded thyroid clonotypes (frequency above 0.001) were also found in blood, which suggests that blood repertoires may mirror thyroid immune responses. Sample size was not statistically predetermined, and investigators were not blinded to group allocation. In validation, the model predicted progression to ophthalmopathy with 55% to 71% sensitivity and less than 80% specificity, a median of about 6.7 months before onset.

Amplification of TCR beta CDR3 regions was carried out from RNA transcripts. A first-round RT-PCR of the TCR CDR3 used the HTBI primer set with the Qiagen OneStep RT-PCR kit. A second multiplex PCR round built the libraries, followed by size selection and purification. Sequencing of the libraries was done on an Illumina HiSeq2000 using paired-end 100 bp reads. On the study's bioinformatics: SOAPnuke was used to process the raw data, removing reads that contained adapters or uncalled bases, had a mean Phred below 15, or lacked an exact match to the constant primer or identifier. COPE v1.2.5 was used to merge the high-quality paired reads, and each unique nucleotide sequence was defined as a clonotype. MiTCR v1.1 was used to align the clonotypes against IMGT TRBV, TRBD and TRBJ reference segments. Only V-J combinations with frequency above 0.0001, covering 99% to 99.2% of repertoires, were analysed. A TCS score was defined as the ratio of F50 (clonal expansion) to E x V (chaos), with BLOSUM62-based TCRdist applied between CDR3 peptides within each V-J. Welch's t-statistics and random forest reduced just over 500 V-J features to fewer than 15, which were used in a naive Bayes classifier (R e1071). Clones were called with MiXCR by TCRdb after fastp trimmed the public reads at Q25, and only in-frame beta chains were retained. Each record represents a unique CDR3 protein, reported with the most common genes and DNA among its rows. These V and J calls are TCRdb output, not the study's own analysis. The sample table shows 300,000 to 450,000 distinct CDR3 sequences, and 15% to 19% are seen once. 25% to 35% of the sample is taken by the ten largest.

There are a few counts of this clonotype. Its cognate antigen has yet to be identified. No much larger clone exists at a distance of one base, and base qualities are not known. Deletion took 2 bases off V and 1 base off J, with a span of 15 bases between the germline ends. CDR1 and CDR2 are read off the germline V gene (reference sequence) as LGHDT and YNNKEL. Including the terminal cysteine and phenylalanine, the CDR3 comprises 18 residues. CDR3 DNA is the only sequence kept; it has 54 bases, read in frame from the first base. Hyperthyroidism patients were aged 18 to 65 years and newly diagnosed, with disease duration of less than 2 months. The study excluded patients with uncontrolled infections, other autoimmune diseases, pregnancy or lactation. Diagnoses were based on clinical symptoms, serum thyroxine and TRAb, thyroid ultrasound and orbital computed tomography. Blood from progressor patients was collected at the time of first diagnosis with hyperthyroidism, before any ophthalmopathy symptoms had appeared. PBMCs were separated from roughly 10 ml of fresh peripheral blood using Ficoll-Paque density gradient centrifugation. Patients classed as progressors first received a Graves' hyperthyroidism diagnosis and then went on to develop ophthalmopathy during follow-up. Total RNA was extracted with Trizol reagent, and quality was checked on an Agilent 2100 Bioanalyzer.

The chain uses TRBV3-1 and TRBJ2-6, and possibly TRBD2, on 5 matching bases. Material for sequencing was blood. The sequence derives from a woman aged 18-29 years with Graves' hyperthyroidism that later progressed to Graves' ophthalmopathy. CDR3 region: CASSQRTGLTSGANVLTF. Read as DNA, the sequence is TGTGCCAGCAGCCAAAGAACCGGACTCACGTCTGGGGCCAACGTCCTGACTTTC.